The source of this TCR beta chain is a study of identical twins. CDR1 and CDR2 (germline): SGHTA, FQGNSA. The CDR3 sequence is 16 residues long. Trimming took 2 bases from V and 10 from J; bases not matched to a gene: 14. This clonotype was detected a few times. TCRdb passed the 5' RACE reads through MiXCR, listing each CDR3 protein once. Of about 240,000 distinct CDR3 sequences listed, roughly 13% are singletons. The sample also formed part of further work on yellow fever vaccine responses in identical twins.

The chain uses TRBV7-2 and TRBJ2-7; TRBD2 matches 10 bases. This clonotype originated in a woman aged 18-35 years in good health. The source material was memory (CD45RO+) T cells sorted from blood. CDR3: CASSLLSGGTSGNQYF. CDR3 sequence (DNA): TGTGCCAGCAGCTTATTATCGGGGGGAACTAGCGGGAATCAGTACTTC.